This entry features one T cell receptor beta chain sequence. This specimen belongs to a study of cytomegalovirus exposure and HLA in healthy donors. The CDR3 extends over 14 amino acids. The J segment lost 3 bases and the V segment lost 6 bases, leaving 5 bases of the junction unmatched. Germline CDR1 LNHDA, CDR2 SQIVND (reference sequence). 13 Jbeta primers and 60 Vbeta primers were used for the PCR. The repertoire was sequenced with immunoSEQ multiplex PCR; TCRdb's copy has only in-frame clones and lacks some. Counted here are about 200,000 clones, 82% occurring once; the ten biggest clones make up less than 3%.

The sample was PBMCs. The rearrangement joins TRBV19 to TRBJ1-1; 9 bases agree with TRBD1. The sequence derives from a woman aged 40 to 50 in good health and CMV-seronegative. The DNA for the CDR3 is TGTGCCAGTAGCTTTACAGGGGGCGACACTGAAGCTTTCTTT. Protein sequence: CASSFTGGDTEAFF. Drawing the rest from reference TRBV19 and TRBJ1-1, the complete variable domain is DGGITQSPKYLFRKEGQNVTLSCEQNLNHDAMYWYRQDPGQGLRLIYYSQIVNDFQKGDIAEGYSVSREKKESFPLTVTSAQKNPTAFYLCASSFTGGDTEAFFGQGTRLTVV.